What follows is one TCR beta chain and its context. These data belong to a study of blood T cell repertoires in COVID-19. The wider study: The United States, Italy and Spain were the sources of the acute and convalescent COVID-19 samples. PBMCs, B-cell-depleted T cells, or T cells provided the cDNA or gDNA that made up the material.

V lost 3 bases to trimming and J lost 3 bases, with 18 bases between them. The V gene's germline CDR1 is LGHNA and CDR2 YNFKEQ. The CDR3 is 17 residues long. Study processing details: Counts of nucleated cells, estimated from reference gene primer amplification, were obtained. Sequencing was performed with immunoSEQ multiplex PCR; in TCRdb, only in-frame clones are kept and a portion is missing. V and J calls and clone size come straight from that table; D and trimming were deduced from the DNA. Here the sample spans tens of thousands of clones, about nine tenths being singletons. Sequencing used peripheral blood. The V call is TRBV4-2, the J call TRBJ1-5; a possible D gene is TRBD1 (6 bases). This clonotype was sampled from a human donor in a cohort sampled during active COVID-19. The CDR3 spells CASSHPGGGGNNQPQHF. The CDR3 DNA sequence: TGTGCCAGCAGCCACCCTGGGGGAGGGGGGAACAATCAGCCCCAGCATTTT.